These T cell receptor beta chains were read from a single sample in a study of CD8 T cells in ankylosing spondylitis. TCRdb re-called the 5' RACE reads with MiXCR, one entry per CDR3 protein. In the table there are roughly 400,000 distinct CDR3 sequences, approximately 20% of which are singletons. What was sequenced was blood, either unsorted or a sorted T cell fraction (not recorded which). The receptors stem from a male donor with ankylosing spondylitis. Both conserved end residues are part of each CDR3. Where a row states a size, it is once, few, many or the class of an expanded clone; other rows omit it.

V	length	size	CDR3
TRBV6-5	15	few	CASSYPRQGLDIQYF
TRBV12-3/TRBV12-4	14	-	CASSFALRNQPQHF
TRBV4-1	13	-	CASSLASGAEQFF
TRBV20-1	14	once	CSAFGGAEVGKLFF
TRBV12-3/TRBV12-4	14	many	CASSFDITAYGYTF
TRBV12-3/TRBV12-4	13	few	CASSFQGSVAQHF
TRBV29-1	13	-	CSFRDSNFEKLFF
TRBV28	16	-	CASSLGGGASNQPQHF
TRBV12-3/TRBV12-4	13	-	CASSSSAKEKLLF
TRBV27	12	-	CATGQFPTEAFF
TRBV5-1	15	-	CASSLLPGQNTEAFF
TRBV12-3/TRBV12-4	16	-	CASSPLTGRATGELFF
TRBV10-3	13	-	CAISDTNNQPQHF
TRBV29-1	12	few	CSVEKGEGGYTF
TRBV25-1	16	-	CASSPGWDRGTYEQYF
TRBV12-3/TRBV12-4	15	-	CASTQGRGVGYEQYF
TRBV27	14	few	CASSLLPLASEQYF
TRBV6-5	17	-	CASSYTLLAGGNNEQFF
TRBV7-9	15	few	CASSFPTGDDYGYTF
TRBV10-3	14	few	CAISESSGNTEAFF
TRBV4-1	14	few	CASSPGIVNTEAFF
TRBV7-3	12	-	CASSPASYEQYF
TRBV3-1	13	few	CATGTSGRETQYF
TRBV7-2	14	few	CASSTRPVSYEQYF
TRBV20-1	15	few	CSAKGTPQGIYGYTF
TRBV5-1	15	few	CASSLNWGLDNEQFF
TRBV5-1	14	few	CATYRDRRSDTQYF
TRBV20-1	11	few	CSATSNYGYTF
TRBV15	15	-	CATSRHSPSNQPQHF